These 24 T cell receptor beta chains were all obtained from the same sample, sequenced in a study of T cell changes during pregnancy in multiple sclerosis. Repertoires were generated with immunoSEQ multiplex PCR, while TCRdb's copy carries only in-frame clones and drops some. The sample holds just over 50,000 clones, roughly 94% seen once. The sample here was CD4+ T cells from peripheral blood mononuclear cells, taken in the second trimester of pregnancy. All receptors derive from a female donor with multiple sclerosis, enrolled in a pregnancy study.

This chain uses TRBV30 with TRBJ1-5; 8 nucleotides agree with TRBD1. V shed 4 bases and J 5 bases; nucleotides not matched to a gene: 1. The CDR3 length is 12 residues. Germline V gene lookup returns CDR1 GTSNPN and CDR2 SVGIG (reference sequence). Here the CDR3 reads CAWTTGDQPQHF. CDR3 coding DNA: TGTGCCTGGACGACAGGGGATCAGCCCCAGCATTTT.

The gene calls are TRBV5-6 and TRBJ1-2; 10 bases are shared with TRBD1. Germline-derived CDR1 and CDR2 are SGHDT and YYEEEE. V was clipped by 6 bases and J by 4 bases; unmatched bases: 6. The CDR3 has 14 residues. CDR3 in DNA: TGTGCCAGCACCCCAGGACAGGGGGTCTATGGCTACACCTTC. This sequence encodes CASTPGQGVYGYTF.

The gene calls are TRBV29-1 and TRBJ1-2, with a weak D call TRBD1 (5 bases). The V and J ends lost 5 bases and 7 bases respectively, with 8 bases between them. Germline lookup yields CDR1 SQVTM and CDR2 ANQGSEA. The CDR3 has 10 residues. CDR3 protein: CSVWDFGYTF. CDR3 DNA: TGCAGCGTTTGGGACTTTGGCTACACCTTC.

This sequence joins TRBV7-9 and TRBJ1-2; D might be TRBD1 (5 bases). Germline CDR1 SEHNR, CDR2 FQNEAQ (reference sequence). V was trimmed by 2 bases and J by 4 bases, leaving 11 bases between them. The CDR3 loop spans 14 amino acids. The CDR3: CASSLLQGPYGYTF. CDR3 in DNA: TGTGCCAGCAGCTTACTTCAGGGCCCCTATGGCTACACCTTC.

The V gene is TRBV7-3, the J gene TRBJ2-1, with 9 bases lining up with TRBD2. V was clipped by 4 bases and J by 6 bases; unmatched bases: 7. CDR3 length: 15 amino acids. CDR1 SGHTA and CDR2 FQGTGA come from the germline V gene. The CDR3 is CASSYRGGGANEQFF. CDR3 bases: TGTGCCAGCAGCTATCGGGGCGGGGGGGCCAATGAGCAGTTCTTC.

The chain employs TRBV7-3 and TRBJ2-3; the D is unclear. There are 14 residues in the CDR3. The V gene's germline CDR1 is SGHTA and CDR2 FQGTGA. V lost 6 bases, J lost 2 bases, and 12 bases lay in between. CDR3 DNA sequence: TGTGCCAGCAGTCCCGGAGCGAACACAGATACGCAGTATTTT. It codes for CASSPGANTDTQYF.

The chain has TRBV12-2 and TRBJ2-7; the D call of TRBD1 is as the table states it, not checked on the DNA. TRBV12-2 is a pseudogene segment. CDR3 length: 17 amino acids. Written as DNA, the CDR3 is TGTGCAAGTCGCTTAGTGTCCCGACAGGGGTGCTCCTACGAGCAGTACTTC. Translation: CASRLVSRQGCSYEQYF.

This clone was observed a handful of times. The rearrangement joins TRBV18 to TRBJ1-4, with 9 bases lining up with TRBD1. The CDR3 loop spans 16 amino acids. The J segment lost 5 bases and the V segment lost 2 bases, leaving 6 bases of the junction unmatched. From germline, CDR1 is KGHSH and CDR2 LQKENI. CDR3: CASSPKRGQGNEKLFF. The CDR3 coding sequence is TGTGCCAGCTCACCAAAGCGGGGACAGGGCAATGAAAAACTGTTTTTT. Complete variable domain (other parts from reference TRBV18 and TRBJ1-4): NAGVMQNPRHLVRRRGQEARLRCSPMKGHSHVYWYRQLPEEGLKFMVYLQKENIIDESGMPKERFSAEFPKEGPSILRIQQVVRGDSAAYFCASSPKRGQGNEKLFFGSGTQLSVL.

The V and J genes are TRBV6-5 and TRBJ1-1; D remains unclear. V shed 0 bases and J shed 2 bases, with 13 bases lying between them. From germline, CDR1 is MNHEY and CDR2 SVGAGI. This CDR3 region has 16 residues. The CDR3 is CASSYSSGTGNTEAFF. CDR3 coding DNA: TGTGCCAGCAGTTACTCGAGCGGTACGGGAAACACTGAAGCTTTCTTT.

The V and J genes are TRBV7-6 and TRBJ1-2; possible D gene TRBD1, 6 bases. The CDR3 length is 16 residues. Germline assignment: CDR1 SGHVS and CDR2 FNYEAQ. V lost 0 bases and J lost 7, with 18 bases in between. Here the CDR3 reads CASSLAMGALRSGYTF. CDR3 DNA sequence: TGTGCCAGCAGCTTAGCGATGGGGGCCCTACGCTCTGGCTACACCTTC.

This chain connects TRBV5-1 to TRBJ1-4; the D gene is possibly TRBD1 (5 bases). Germline-derived CDR1 and CDR2 are SGHRS and YFSETQ. The CDR3 loop spans 14 amino acids. V gave up 7 bases and J gave up 8 bases, with 18 bases separating them. CDR3 in DNA: TGCGCCAGCGGGGCTGGGGCGCAGGGAGAAAAACTGTTTTTT. Amino acid sequence: CASGAGAQGEKLFF.

The chain has TRBV11-1 and TRBJ1-4; D unclear. V shed 6 bases and J shed 2 bases, with 10 bases lying between them. This CDR3 contains 14 residues. Germline V gene sequence: CDR1 SGHAT, CDR2 FQDESV (reference sequence). The CDR3 DNA sequence: TGTGCCAGCAGTCAAGCCGCCACTAATGAAAAACTGTTTTTT. Its protein is CASSQAATNEKLFF.

The chain couples TRBV9 to TRBJ1-1; TRBD1 agrees at 8 bases. The CDR3 is 14 amino acids. The germline V gene encodes CDR1 SGDLS and CDR2 YYNGEE. V lost 2 bases to trimming and J lost 0 bases; unmatched junction nucleotides: 0. This CDR3 is CASSVTGVNTEAFF. In DNA form, the CDR3 reads TGTGCCAGCAGCGTGACAGGGGTGAACACTGAAGCTTTCTTT.

As DNA, the CDR3 is TGTGCCAGCAGCCGCGGGGGATCCTACGAGCAGTACTTC. Its translation is CASSRGGSYEQYF. The gene calls are TRBV7-9 and TRBJ2-7; 7 nucleotides match TRBD2. This CDR3 region has 13 residues. The germline V gene has CDR1 SEHNR and CDR2 FQNEAQ (reference sequence). V lost 5 bases to trimming and J lost 1 base; unmatched junction nucleotides: 2.

This clone was observed once. The chain employs TRBV4-3 and TRBJ1-5, with D possibly being TRBD1 (5 bases). There are 14 residues in the CDR3. Germline V gives CDR1 LGHNA, CDR2 YSLEER. Trimming left V 0 bases short and J 6 bases short, with 9 bases between. Here the CDR3 reads CASSQDGGRQPQHF. CDR3 nucleotides: TGCGCCAGCAGCCAAGACGGGGGTCGTCAGCCCCAGCATTTT.

CDR3 loop: CASIRLATNTEAFF. For the CDR3, the DNA is TGTGCCAGCATCCGACTTGCCACGAACACTGAAGCTTTCTTT. The V gene is TRBV11-2, the J gene TRBJ1-1; no firm D call. The V end lost 7 bases, the J end lost 1 base, and 13 bases lay between the germline ends. In germline, CDR1 is SGHAT, CDR2 FQNNGV. This CDR3 spans 14 amino acids.

The rearrangement uses TRBV7-9 and TRBJ2-2; 11 nucleotides line up with TRBD1. This CDR3 contains 14 residues. Germline V gives CDR1 SEHNR, CDR2 FQNEAQ (reference sequence). The trim removed 8 bases at V and 4 bases at J, leaving 3 bases unmatched. The CDR3 DNA reads TGTGCCAGCTCCGGACAGGGGGCCACCGGGGAGCTGTTTTTT. It is translated as CASSGQGATGELFF. The full variable domain, its missing parts supplied by reference TRBV7-9 and TRBJ2-2, is DTGVSQNPRHKITKRGQNVTFRCDPISEHNRLYWYRQTLGQGPEFLTYFQNEAQLEKSRLLSDRFSAERPKGSFSTLEIQRTEQGDSAMYLCASSGQGATGELFFGEGSRLTVL.

The CDR3 DNA reads TGTGCCAGTAGTCCGGGACAGGGCAGCGAGACCCAGTACTTC. Translating it yields CASSPGQGSETQYF. This chain joins TRBV19 and TRBJ2-5; 9 nucleotides match TRBD1. The CDR3 runs to 14 residues. V trimming: 5 bases; J trimming: 5 bases; junction bases outside the gene matches: 6. Looked up from germline, CDR1 is LNHDA and CDR2 is SQIVND (reference sequence). Based on the CDR3 plus reference TRBV19 and TRBJ2-5, the full variable domain is DGGITQSPKYLFRKEGQNVTLSCEQNLNHDAMYWYRQDPGQGLRLIYYSQIVNDFQKGDIAEGYSVSREKKESFPLTVTSAQKNPTAFYLCASSPGQGSETQYFGPGTRLLVL.

J is TRBJ2-7 and V is TRBV15; 9 bases map to TRBD1. There are 13 residues in the CDR3. CDR1 is LNHNV, CDR2 YYDKDF, per germline (reference sequence). V trimming: 3 bases; J trimming: 6 bases; junction bases outside the gene matches: 3. The CDR3 DNA is TGTGCCACCAGCAGCCGGACAGGGGTCGAGCAGTACTTC. This translates into CATSSRTGVEQYF.

This chain uses TRBV27 with TRBJ1-1; 9 nucleotides match TRBD1. Trimming cost V 7 bases and J 0 bases; bases outside gene matches: 15. Germline values: CDR1 MNHEY, CDR2 SMNVEV (reference sequence). The CDR3 is made up of 18 amino acids. CDR3 sequence reads: CASTLSLGTGLMNTEAFF. DNA for the CDR3: TGTGCCAGCACCCTCTCCTTGGGGACAGGGCTCATGAACACTGAAGCTTTCTTT.

The V gene is TRBV5-6, the J gene TRBJ1-6; TRBD1 is a possible D gene (6 bases). Germline CDR1 SGHDT, CDR2 YYEEEE. The CDR3 totals 14 residues. Deletions cut 5 bases from V and 10 bases from J, with 16 bases between. CDR3 DNA: TGTGCCAGCAGGGATCAGGGGCTCGGATCACCCCTCCACTTT. Translation gives CASRDQGLGSPLHF.

This clone turned up a few times. The chain carries TRBV4-1 and TRBJ2-1, with 11 bases lining up with TRBD2. The V gene's germline CDR1 is MGHRA and CDR2 YSYEKL. V gave up 1 base and J gave up 8 bases; unmatched junction bases: 4. The CDR3 contains 15 residues. CDR3 nucleotide sequence: TGCGCCAGCAGCCAAGGGACTAGCGGGCGAGATGAGCAGTTCTTC. This codes for CASSQGTSGRDEQFF.

As regards this clone: The same CDR3 arises from other DNA sequences in this sample as well. The rearrangement joins TRBV7-2 to TRBJ2-3; 10 nucleotides match TRBD2. The CDR3 covers 16 residues. Looked up from germline, CDR1 is SGHTA and CDR2 is FQGNSA. Trimming at V came to 0 bases and at J to 1 base, leaving 1 base not matched to a gene. CDR3 protein: CASSLALAGGTDTQYF. The CDR3 DNA is TGTGCCAGCAGCTTAGCGCTAGCGGGGGGCACAGATACGCAGTATTTT.

This rearrangement joins TRBV4-2 to TRBJ2-3; D perhaps matches TRBD2 (6 bases). Germline loops: CDR1 LGHNA, CDR2 YNFKEQ. V lost 1 base and J lost 4, with 12 bases in between. The CDR3 runs 15 residues. The CDR3 spells CASSQVGGSADTQYF. The DNA for the CDR3 is TGTGCCAGCAGCCAAGTGGGGGGAAGCGCAGATACGCAGTATTTT.